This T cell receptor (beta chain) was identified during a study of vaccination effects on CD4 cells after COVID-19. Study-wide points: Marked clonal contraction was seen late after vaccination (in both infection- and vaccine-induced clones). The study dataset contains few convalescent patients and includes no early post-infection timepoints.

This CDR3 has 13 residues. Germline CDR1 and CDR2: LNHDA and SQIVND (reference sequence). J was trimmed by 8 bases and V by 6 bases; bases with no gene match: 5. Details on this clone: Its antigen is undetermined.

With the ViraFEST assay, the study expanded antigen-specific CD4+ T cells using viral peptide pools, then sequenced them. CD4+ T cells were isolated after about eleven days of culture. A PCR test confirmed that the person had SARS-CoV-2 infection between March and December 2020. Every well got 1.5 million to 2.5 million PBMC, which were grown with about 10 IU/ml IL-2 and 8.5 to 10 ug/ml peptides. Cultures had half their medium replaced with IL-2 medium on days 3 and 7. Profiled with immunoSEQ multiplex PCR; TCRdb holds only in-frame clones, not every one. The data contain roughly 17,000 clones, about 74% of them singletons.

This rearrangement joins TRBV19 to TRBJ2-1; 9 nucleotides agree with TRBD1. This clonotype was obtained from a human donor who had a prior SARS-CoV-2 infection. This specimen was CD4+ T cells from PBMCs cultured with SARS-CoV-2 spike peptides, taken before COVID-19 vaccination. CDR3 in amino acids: CASSRDRVDEQFF. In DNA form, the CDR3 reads TGTGCCAGTAGCCGGGACAGGGTGGATGAGCAGTTCTTC.